The clone carrying this TCR beta chain was seen ten or more times. Its antigen is unidentified. MiXCR was run by TCRdb on the multiplex PCR reads, yielding one entry per CDR3 protein. The repertoire has fewer than 150,000 distinct CDR3 sequences, less than 25% of them found once; the top ten carry about 2.2%. These data belong to a study of breast tumors, draining lymph nodes, adjacent tissues. Samples came from axillary lymph nodes draining the breast cancer. Overall study results and limits: Tumors had less TCR diversity than lymph nodes, more than nontumor tissue.

The CDR3 contains 13 residues. The germline V gene has CDR1 KGHSH and CDR2 LQKENI. The V end was cut by 6 bases, the J end by 3 bases, with 12 bases between. J is TRBJ2-7 and V is TRBV18; D might be TRBD2 (6 bases). The sequencing sample was made of axillary lymph node tissue. This clonotype was obtained from a female donor with breast cancer. Some clones in this sample may be carry-over from other donors' samples. CDR3 loop: CASSRGSGYEQYF. The DNA for the CDR3 is TGTGCCAGCTCTCGGGGTAGCGGCTACGAGCAGTACTTC.